The sequence of this TCR beta chain was determined in a study of T cell responses to AZD1222 COVID-19 vaccine. Looking at the study overall: Timing groups of about 4 and about 12 weeks for second doses were pooled.

General study findings and limits: Repertoire sampling occurred only after the peak T cell response. CD4 TCRs covered the whole spike, strongest at regions 160-218 and 743-854.

Trimming pared 2 bases from V and 7 bases from J, leaving 9 bases between. This CDR3 has 12 residues. The germline gives CDR1 SGHTA, CDR2 FQGNSA. On this clone itself: No antigen is known for it.

Produced via immunoSEQ multiplex PCR; TCRdb's table is partial and in-frame only. The repertoire has about 100,000 clones, 70% to 90% of them found once; the top ten carry over 1.2%. The sample consisted of peripheral blood, taken on day 0 of AZD1222 vaccination. The chain has TRBV7-2 and TRBJ2-7, with unresolved D. The clonotype was recovered from an adult in good health. This CDR3 is CASSLLGLEQYF. The CDR3 DNA is TGTGCCAGCAGCTTATTGGGGTTGGAGCAGTACTTC.